Listed here are 29 T cell receptor beta chains from one sample, sequenced in a study of CXCR3-negative and CXCR3-positive naive CD8 T cells. UMI-labeled TRB cDNA libraries were prepared by 5' RACE. TCRdb processed the 5' RACE reads again and assigns one entry to each CDR3 protein, with no DNA. The listing records some 50,000 distinct CDR3 sequences. Sample: naive CXCR3- CD8+ T cells from blood. The subset denotes: CD45RO-CCR7+CD27+CD95- naive CD8+ T cells lacking CXCR3 (TNR3-). These receptor sequences come from a human donor in good health. Some clones in this sample may be carry-over from other donors' samples.

V usage is TRBV7-9 and J usage is TRBJ1-6; no DNA is available, so the TRBD1 call from TCRdb remains unchecked. CDR1 and CDR2 (germline): SEHNR, FQNEAQ (reference sequence). The CDR3 consists of 16 residues. The CDR3 sequence is CASSFARAGMFSPLHF.

The V and J genes are TRBV7-7 and TRBJ2-5; TCRdb selects TRBD1, and the lack of DNA leaves this call unchecked. The CDR3 has 15 amino acids. Per germline, CDR1 SSHAT and CDR2 FNYEAQ (reference sequence). CDR3 amino acids: CASSSGQGAGETQYF. Based on the CDR3 plus reference TRBV7-7 and TRBJ2-5, the full variable domain is GAGVSQSPRYKVTKRGQDVTLRCDPISSHATLYWYQQALGQGPEFLTYFNYEAQPDKSGLPSDRFSAERPEGSISTLTIQRTEQRDSAMYRCASSSGQGAGETQYFGPGTRLLVL.

This chain uses TRBV12-3 or TRBV12-4 with TRBJ2-7; the D call of TRBD2 rests on TCRdb alone, since no DNA is present to check it. The CDR3 extends over 12 amino acids. The CDR3 region is CASSLSGGEQYF.

The chain recombines TRBV4-2 with TRBJ2-1. The CDR3 has 13 residues. CDR1 LGHNA and CDR2 YNFKEQ come from the germline V gene. CDR3 region: CASSQDLSTEQFF.

This chain joins TRBV14 and TRBJ2-7; TCRdb's assignment of TRBD1 cannot be checked, as there is no DNA. CDR3 length: 14 amino acids. Germline V CDR1 and CDR2: SGHDN, FVKESK. The CDR3 here is CASSPQDPPYEQYF.

The V and J genes are TRBV4-2 and TRBJ1-1. CDR3 length: 15 amino acids. CDR1 is LGHNA, CDR2 YNFKEQ, per germline. The CDR3 sequence: CASSPLAVRDTEAFF.

V gene TRBV7-2 combines with J gene TRBJ2-3; TCRdb returns TRBD1, unconfirmable since there is no DNA. The V gene's germline CDR1 is SGHTA and CDR2 FQGNSA. This CDR3 comprises 15 residues. The CDR3 loop is CATTSGGTLTDTQYF.

The V call is TRBV28, the J call TRBJ2-2. Germline V gene sequence: CDR1 MDHEN, CDR2 SYDVKM. The CDR3 length is 11 residues. This CDR3 is CASTLTGELFF.

This sequence joins TRBV4-3 and TRBJ1-1; TCRdb proposes TRBD1, but this gene call is untestable without DNA. Germline V gives CDR1 LGHNA, CDR2 YSLEER. The CDR3 sequence is 15 residues long. CDR3 region: CASSQDRGVGGSAFF.

The chain carries TRBV29-1 and TRBJ1-2. CDR1 and CDR2 (germline): SQVTM, ANQGSEA. The CDR3 totals 11 residues. The CDR3 reads CSVEDLDGYTF.

V usage is TRBV6-5 and J usage is TRBJ2-5; TCRdb selects TRBD1, and the lack of DNA leaves this call unchecked. The CDR3 runs to 14 residues. The V gene's germline CDR1 is MNHEY and CDR2 SVGAGI. The CDR3 reads CASSHPPQGETQYF.

The chain links TRBV28 to TRBJ2-5. CDR3 length equals 13 residues. CDR1 and CDR2 (germline): MDHEN, SYDVKM. Here the CDR3 reads CASSRVGEETQYF.

V usage is TRBV28 and J usage is TRBJ2-1. Germline CDR1 MDHEN, CDR2 SYDVKM. This CDR3 has 13 residues. The CDR3 loop is CASSLAGNNEQFF.

This chain uses TRBV12-3 or TRBV12-4 with TRBJ1-1; the TRBD1 assignment by TCRdb is unverifiable without DNA. CDR3 length: 14 residues. The CDR3 here is CASSFGQGGTEAFF.

This chain links TRBV2 with TRBJ1-6; no DNA is available, so the TRBD1 call from TCRdb remains unchecked. The CDR3 covers 12 residues. CDR1 and CDR2 (germline): SNHLY, FYNNEI. CDR3 loop: CASSEQGGRLHF.

V and J are TRBV7-9 and TRBJ2-1; lacking DNA, the TRBD2 call made by TCRdb goes unchecked. The CDR3 spans 13 residues. CDR1 SEHNR and CDR2 FQNEAQ come from the germline V gene (reference sequence). This chain's CDR3 is CAARLADYNEQFF.

This rearrangement joins TRBV4-3 to TRBJ2-6; checking the TCRdb D call of TRBD1 is not possible without DNA. Germline CDR1 is LGHNA and CDR2 is YSLEER. The CDR3 extends over 20 amino acids. The CDR3 protein is CASSNSDSPRGLSGANVLTF.

The CDR3 protein is CASSYEGQTYNEQFF. The chain couples TRBV6-5 to TRBJ2-1; the TCRdb D gene call, TRBD1, has no DNA to confirm it. This CDR3 is built from 15 residues. Germline lookup yields CDR1 MNHEY and CDR2 SVGAGI.

The rearrangement joins TRBV29-1 to TRBJ2-5; TCRdb's assignment of TRBD1 cannot be checked, as there is no DNA. From germline, CDR1 is SQVTM and CDR2 ANQGSEA. The CDR3 is 14 amino acids. CDR3 sequence: CSVEFWPQQETQYF.

The rearrangement links TRBV14 to TRBJ2-7; without DNA, the TCRdb call of TRBD1 cannot be checked. This CDR3 spans 11 amino acids. Germline lookup yields CDR1 SGHDN and CDR2 FVKESK. The CDR3 spells CASSRGGEQYF.

The rearrangement uses TRBV28 and TRBJ2-1; without DNA, the TCRdb call of TRBD2 cannot be checked. The V gene's germline CDR1 is MDHEN and CDR2 SYDVKM. The CDR3 consists of 15 residues. The CDR3 region is CASQSGTTSYNEQFF.

This chain uses TRBV4-3 with TRBJ2-7; TCRdb's D call of TRBD1 is untestable without DNA. The length of the CDR3 is 17 residues. Looked up from germline, CDR1 is LGHNA and CDR2 is YSLEER. CDR3 residues: CASSRALPGQGTHEQYF.

CDR3 in amino acids: CASSLGLAVYNEQFF. The V call is TRBV5-1, the J call TRBJ2-1; TCRdb names TRBD2, which stays unverified in the absence of DNA. Per the germline V gene, CDR1 is SGHRS and CDR2 is YFSETQ. The CDR3 length is 15 residues.

The V gene is TRBV19, the J gene TRBJ1-2. This CDR3 has 15 amino acids. CDR1 LNHDA and CDR2 SQIVND come from the germline V gene (reference sequence). CDR3 in amino acids: CASSRDLEGPDGYTF.

The chain employs TRBV28 and TRBJ2-3; TCRdb's D call of TRBD2 is untestable without DNA. This CDR3 comprises 15 residues. Germline V lookup: CDR1 MDHEN, CDR2 SYDVKM. The CDR3 loop reads CASRSLAGVGDTQYF.

The chain couples TRBV7-7 to TRBJ2-2; TCRdb selects TRBD1, and the lack of DNA leaves this call unchecked. CDR1 and CDR2 (germline): SSHAT, FNYEAQ (reference sequence). The CDR3 spans 13 residues. This chain's CDR3 is CASSYRVAGELFF.

This chain uses TRBV6-5 with TRBJ2-2; the D gene TCRdb calls, TRBD2, cannot be checked with no DNA. This CDR3 region has 16 residues. Germline-derived CDR1 and CDR2 are MNHEY and SVGAGI. The CDR3 spells CACAIYIQRPTGELFF.

The J gene is TRBJ1-1, the V gene TRBV21-1; TCRdb lists TRBD1, though no DNA is available to test this call. TRBV21-1 is listed as a pseudogene. The CDR3 is made up of 14 amino acids. CDR3 protein: CASSKTGRLTEAFF.

The gene calls are TRBV6-2 or TRBV6-3 and TRBJ1-1. Germline assignment: CDR1 MNHEY and CDR2 SVGEGT. The CDR3 covers 14 residues. The CDR3 spells CASSYSGEVTEAFF.